This T cell receptor (beta chain) stems from a study of identifying expanded T cells in peripheral blood. Study outcomes and limitations: Across healthy donors, higher total template counts meant significantly greater two-week count variance. Differentially abundant clones: about 1.1 between replicates, 16.4 at around 14 days, 19 to 20 at four.

As to this clone: The antigen remains undetermined.

Profiling relied on immunoSEQ multiplex PCR, and the TCRdb table lists in-frame clones only, not all of them. Of about 91,000 clones in the sample, about 90% were seen once. V trimming: 2 bases; J trimming: 6 bases; junction bases outside the gene matches: 10. Germline V CDR1 and CDR2: SGHTA, FQGTGA. CDR3 length: 15 residues. Collection occurred without any documented infections or immune events in donors. The clonotype originates from a person between 18 and 69 years old in good health. Source material: blood. The chain links TRBV7-3 to TRBJ2-7, with 7 bases aligning to TRBD1. The CDR3 region has the DNA TGTGCCAGCAGCTTACCTACAGGGGAAGGAGCCGAGCAGTACTTC. The encoded protein is CASSLPTGEGAEQYF.